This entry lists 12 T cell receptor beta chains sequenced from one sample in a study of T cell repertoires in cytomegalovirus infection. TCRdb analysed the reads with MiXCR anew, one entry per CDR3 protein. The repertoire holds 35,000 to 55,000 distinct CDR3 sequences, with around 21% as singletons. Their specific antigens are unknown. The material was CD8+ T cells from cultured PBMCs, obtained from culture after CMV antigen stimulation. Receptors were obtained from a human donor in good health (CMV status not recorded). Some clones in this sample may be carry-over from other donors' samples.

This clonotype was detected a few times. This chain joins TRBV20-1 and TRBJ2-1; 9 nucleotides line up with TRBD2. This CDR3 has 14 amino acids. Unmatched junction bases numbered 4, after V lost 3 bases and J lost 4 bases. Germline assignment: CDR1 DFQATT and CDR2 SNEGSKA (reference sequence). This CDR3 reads CSARPLAGYNEQFF. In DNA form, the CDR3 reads TGCAGTGCTAGGCCGCTAGCGGGGTACAATGAGCAGTTCTTC.

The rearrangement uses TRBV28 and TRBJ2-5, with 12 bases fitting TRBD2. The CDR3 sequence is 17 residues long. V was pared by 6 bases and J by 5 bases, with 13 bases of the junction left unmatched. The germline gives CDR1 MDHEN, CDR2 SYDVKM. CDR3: CASRQGLLAGGHETQYF. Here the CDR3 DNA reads TGTGCCAGCAGGCAAGGCCTACTAGCGGGGGGACATGAGACCCAGTACTTC.

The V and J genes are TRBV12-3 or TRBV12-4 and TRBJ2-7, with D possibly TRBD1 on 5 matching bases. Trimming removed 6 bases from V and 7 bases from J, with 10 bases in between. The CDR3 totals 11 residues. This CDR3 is CASSSGLEQYF. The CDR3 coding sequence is TGTGCCAGCAGCTCAGGGTTAGAGCAGTACTTC.

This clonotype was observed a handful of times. The CDR3 DNA is TGTGCCAACGGGCCTAGCGGCTCCTACGAGCAGTACTTC. Encoded protein: CANGPSGSYEQYF. The chain uses TRBV11-2 and TRBJ2-7; TRBD2 aligns across 7 bases. This CDR3 has 13 residues. In germline, CDR1 is SGHAT, CDR2 FQNNGV. J gave up 0 bases and V 10 bases, and 6 bases lay outside the gene matches.

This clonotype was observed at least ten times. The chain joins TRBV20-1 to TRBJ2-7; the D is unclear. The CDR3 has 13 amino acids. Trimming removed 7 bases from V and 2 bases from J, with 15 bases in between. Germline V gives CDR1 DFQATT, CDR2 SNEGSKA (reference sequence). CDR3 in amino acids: CSVPASVAYEQYF. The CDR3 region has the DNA TGCAGTGTTCCCGCGTCGGTAGCCTACGAGCAGTACTTC.

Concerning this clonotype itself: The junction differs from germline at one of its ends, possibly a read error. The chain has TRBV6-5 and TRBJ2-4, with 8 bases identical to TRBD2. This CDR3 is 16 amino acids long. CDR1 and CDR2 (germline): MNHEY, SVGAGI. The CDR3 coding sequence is TGTGCCAGCAGTTACTCAGCGGGGGCAGCCAAAAACAGTCAGTACTTC. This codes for CASSYSAGAAKNSQYF.

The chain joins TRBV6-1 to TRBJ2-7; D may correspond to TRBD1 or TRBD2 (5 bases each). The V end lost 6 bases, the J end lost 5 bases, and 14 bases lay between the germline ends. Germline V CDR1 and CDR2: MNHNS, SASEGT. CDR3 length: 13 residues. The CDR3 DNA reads TGTGCCAGCAGGGGGGATGGAGTGGACGAGCAGTACTTC. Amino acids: CASRGDGVDEQYF.

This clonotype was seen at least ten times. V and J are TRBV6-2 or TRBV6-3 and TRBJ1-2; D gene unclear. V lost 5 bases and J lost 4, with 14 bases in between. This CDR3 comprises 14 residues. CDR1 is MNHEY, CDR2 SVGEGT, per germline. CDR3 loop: CASSGRTEFYGYTF. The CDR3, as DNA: TGTGCCAGCAGTGGACGAACCGAGTTCTATGGCTACACCTTC.

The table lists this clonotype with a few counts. The CDR3 nucleotides are TGTGCCAGCAGCTCCCGGACAGGATGGCGAGAGACCCAGTACTTC. Its protein is CASSSRTGWRETQYF. The chain is built from TRBV9 and TRBJ2-5; 7 bases line up with TRBD1. CDR1 and CDR2 from the germline V gene are SGDLS and YYNGEE. The CDR3 is 15 residues long. The V segment lost 4 bases and the J segment 4 bases; nucleotides outside the gene matches: 10.

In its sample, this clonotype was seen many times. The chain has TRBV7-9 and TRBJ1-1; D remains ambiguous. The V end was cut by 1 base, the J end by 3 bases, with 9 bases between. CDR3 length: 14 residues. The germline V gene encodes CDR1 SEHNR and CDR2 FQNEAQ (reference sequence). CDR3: CASSLGGFDTEAFF. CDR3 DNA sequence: TGTGCCAGCAGCTTAGGGGGTTTTGACACTGAAGCTTTCTTT.

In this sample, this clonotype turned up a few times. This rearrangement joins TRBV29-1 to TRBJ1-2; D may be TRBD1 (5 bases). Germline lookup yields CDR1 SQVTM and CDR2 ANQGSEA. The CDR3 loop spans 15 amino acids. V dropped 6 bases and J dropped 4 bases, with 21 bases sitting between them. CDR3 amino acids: CSVTTSEGHGYGYTF. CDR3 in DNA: TGCAGCGTCACTACCTCCGAGGGGCACGGCTATGGCTACACCTTC.

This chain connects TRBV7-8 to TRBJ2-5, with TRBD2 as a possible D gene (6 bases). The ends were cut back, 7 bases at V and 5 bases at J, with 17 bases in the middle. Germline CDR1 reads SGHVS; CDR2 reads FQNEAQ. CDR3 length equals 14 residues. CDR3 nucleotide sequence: TGTGCCAGCACCCATCGGGACCGGGGGGAGACCCAGTACTTC. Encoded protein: CASTHRDRGETQYF.